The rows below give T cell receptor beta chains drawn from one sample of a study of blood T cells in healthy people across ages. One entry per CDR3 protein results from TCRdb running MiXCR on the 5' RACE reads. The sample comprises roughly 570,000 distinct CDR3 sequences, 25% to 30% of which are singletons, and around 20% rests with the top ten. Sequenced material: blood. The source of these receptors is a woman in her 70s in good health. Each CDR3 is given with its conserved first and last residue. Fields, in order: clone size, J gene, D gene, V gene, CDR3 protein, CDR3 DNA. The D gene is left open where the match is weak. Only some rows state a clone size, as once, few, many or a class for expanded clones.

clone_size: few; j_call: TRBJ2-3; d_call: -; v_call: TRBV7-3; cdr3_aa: CASSLSHGTDTRYF; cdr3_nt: TGTGCCAGCAGCTTAAGTCACGGCACAGATACGCGGTATTTT
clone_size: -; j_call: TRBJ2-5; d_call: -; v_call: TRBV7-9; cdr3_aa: CASSLANTQETQYF; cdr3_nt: TGTGCCAGCAGCTTAGCAAACACCCAAGAGACCCAGTACTTC
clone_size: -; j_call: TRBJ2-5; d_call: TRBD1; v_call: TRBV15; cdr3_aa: CATSRDNRGETQYF; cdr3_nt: TGTGCCACCAGCAGAGATAACAGGGGAGAGACCCAGTACTTC
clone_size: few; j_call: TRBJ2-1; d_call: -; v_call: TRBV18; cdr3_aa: CASSPVVLGNEQFF; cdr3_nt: TGTGCCAGCTCACCAGTTGTACTGGGCAATGAGCAGTTCTTC
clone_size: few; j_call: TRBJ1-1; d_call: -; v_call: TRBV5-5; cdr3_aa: CASSLWAGQAFF; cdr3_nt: TGTGCCAGCAGCTTGTGGGCAGGGCAAGCTTTCTTT
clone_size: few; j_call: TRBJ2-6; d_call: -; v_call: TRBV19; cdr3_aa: CASSIWGTGANVLTF; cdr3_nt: TGTGCCAGTAGTATTTGGGGGACTGGGGCCAACGTCCTGACTTTC
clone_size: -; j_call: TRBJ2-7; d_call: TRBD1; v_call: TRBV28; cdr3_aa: CAGRSNDGTEGYYEQYF; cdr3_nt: TGTGCCGGCAGATCAAACGACGGGACAGAGGGCTACTACGAGCAGTACTTC
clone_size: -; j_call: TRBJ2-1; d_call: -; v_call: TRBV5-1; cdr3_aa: CASSLSPGSSYNEQFF; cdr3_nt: TGCGCCAGCAGCTTGTCGCCCGGGAGCTCCTACAATGAGCAGTTCTTC
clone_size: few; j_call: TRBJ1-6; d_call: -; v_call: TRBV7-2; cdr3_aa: CASSFLLQGGSNSPLHF; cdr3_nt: TGTGCCAGCAGCTTCTTACTACAGGGAGGTAGTAATTCACCCCTCCACTTT
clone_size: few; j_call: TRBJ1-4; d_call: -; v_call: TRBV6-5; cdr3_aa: CASRSNGQGANEKLLF; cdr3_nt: TGTGCCAGCAGGTCGAACGGGCAGGGAGCTAATGAAAAACTGCTTTTT
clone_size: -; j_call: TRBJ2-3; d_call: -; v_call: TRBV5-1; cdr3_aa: CASSLGRRGRGTDTQYF; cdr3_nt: TGCGCCAGCAGCTTGGGCCGTCGGGGGCGCGGAACAGATACGCAGTATTTT
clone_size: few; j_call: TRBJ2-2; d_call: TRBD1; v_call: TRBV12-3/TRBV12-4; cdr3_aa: CASSSGQVNTGELFF; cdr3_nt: TGTGCCAGCAGTTCGGGACAGGTGAACACCGGGGAGCTGTTTTTT
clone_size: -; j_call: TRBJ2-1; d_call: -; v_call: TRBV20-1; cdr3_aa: CSAGDQGGRSYNEQFF; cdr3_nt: TGCAGTGCTGGAGATCAGGGGGGCCGCTCCTACAATGAGCAGTTCTTC
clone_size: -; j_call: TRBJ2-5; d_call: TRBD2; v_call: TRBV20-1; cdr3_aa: CSARQRGVQETQYF; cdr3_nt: TGCAGTGCTAGACAGCGGGGGGTACAAGAGACCCAGTACTTC
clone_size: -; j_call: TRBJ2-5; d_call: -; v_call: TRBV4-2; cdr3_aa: CASRRDVTQETQYF; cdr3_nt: TGTGCCAGCAGACGGGACGTTACCCAGGAGACCCAGTACTTC
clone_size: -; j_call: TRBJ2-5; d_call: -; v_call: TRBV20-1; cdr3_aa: CSAQTEAPETQYF; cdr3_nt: TGCAGTGCACAGACTGAAGCGCCCGAGACCCAGTACTTC
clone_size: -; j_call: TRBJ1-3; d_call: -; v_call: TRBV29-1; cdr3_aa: CSVSSGFRDTGLFNSGNTIYF; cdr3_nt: TGCAGCGTTTCTAGTGGCTTCCGGGACACCGGATTATTTAACTCTGGAAACACCATATATTTT
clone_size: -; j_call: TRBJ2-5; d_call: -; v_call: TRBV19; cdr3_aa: CASSLPRFGTQYF; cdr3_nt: TGTGCCAGTAGTCTCCCCAGGTTTGGGACCCAGTACTTC
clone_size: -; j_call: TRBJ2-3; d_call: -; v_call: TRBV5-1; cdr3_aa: CASSWLNTDTQYF; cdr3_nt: TGCGCCAGCAGTTGGTTAAACACAGATACGCAGTATTTT
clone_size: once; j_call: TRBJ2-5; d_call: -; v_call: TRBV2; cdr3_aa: CASTVLPGTQYF; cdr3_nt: TGTGCCAGCACGGTCCTCCCGGGGACCCAGTACTTC
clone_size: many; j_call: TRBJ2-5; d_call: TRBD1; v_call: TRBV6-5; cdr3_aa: CASSTHRGRETQYF; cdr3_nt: TGTGCCAGCAGTACTCACAGGGGGCGAGAGACCCAGTACTTC
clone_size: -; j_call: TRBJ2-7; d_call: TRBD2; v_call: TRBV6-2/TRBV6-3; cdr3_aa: CASTQSLRLAGNYEQYF; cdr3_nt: TGTGCCAGCACCCAATCCCTCAGACTAGCGGGGAACTACGAGCAGTACTTC
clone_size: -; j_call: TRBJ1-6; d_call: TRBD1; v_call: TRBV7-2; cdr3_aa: CASSLARQGGSPLHF; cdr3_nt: TGTGCCAGCAGCTTAGCTCGACAGGGAGGATCACCCCTCCACTTT
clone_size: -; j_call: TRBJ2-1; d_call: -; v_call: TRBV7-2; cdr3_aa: CASSPGTRRANEQFF; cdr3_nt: TGTGCCAGCAGCCCAGGGACTCGCCGGGCCAATGAACAGTTCTTC
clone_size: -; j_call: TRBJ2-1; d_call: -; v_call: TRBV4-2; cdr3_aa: CASSQVTGPSYNEQFF; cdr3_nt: TGTGCCAGCAGCCAAGTAACGGGGCCCTCCTACAATGAGCAGTTCTTC
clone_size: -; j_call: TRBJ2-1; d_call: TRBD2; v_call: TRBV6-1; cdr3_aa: CASSILAGVTDEQFF; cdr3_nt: TGTGCCAGCAGTATACTAGCGGGGGTGACAGATGAGCAGTTCTTC
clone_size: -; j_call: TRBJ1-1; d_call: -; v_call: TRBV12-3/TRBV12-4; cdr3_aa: CASSLSGRGGTEAFF; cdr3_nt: TGTGCCAGCAGTCTTTCGGGCAGGGGAGGCACTGAAGCTTTCTTT
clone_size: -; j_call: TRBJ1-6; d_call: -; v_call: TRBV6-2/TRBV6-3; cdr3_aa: CASSFDRSSPPHF; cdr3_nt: TGTGCCAGCAGTTTCGACAGGAGCTCACCCCCCCACTTT
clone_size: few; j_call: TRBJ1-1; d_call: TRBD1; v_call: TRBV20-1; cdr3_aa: CSASRGRRYTEAFF; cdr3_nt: TGCAGTGCTAGCAGGGGGCGAAGATACACTGAAGCTTTCTTT
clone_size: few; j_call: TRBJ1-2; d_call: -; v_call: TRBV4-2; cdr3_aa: CASSQEQGFSHAGYTF; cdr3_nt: TGTGCCAGCAGCCAAGAACAGGGCTTTTCGCACGCCGGCTACACCTTC
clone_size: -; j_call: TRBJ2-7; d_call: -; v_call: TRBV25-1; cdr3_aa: CASSPGNEQYF; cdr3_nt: TGTGCCAGCAGTCCGGGGAACGAGCAGTACTTC
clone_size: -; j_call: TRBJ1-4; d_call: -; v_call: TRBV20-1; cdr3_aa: CSARDGGATNEKLFF; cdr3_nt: TGCAGTGCTAGAGATGGAGGGGCAACTAATGAAAAACTGTTTTTT
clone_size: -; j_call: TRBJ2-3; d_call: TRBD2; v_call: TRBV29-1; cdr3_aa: CSGGTSTDTQYF; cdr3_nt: TGCAGCGGGGGGACTAGTACAGATACGCAGTATTTT
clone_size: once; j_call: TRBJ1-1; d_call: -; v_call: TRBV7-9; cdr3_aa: CASREGENAEAFF; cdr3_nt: TGTGCCAGCAGAGAAGGGGAAAACGCTGAAGCTTTCTTT
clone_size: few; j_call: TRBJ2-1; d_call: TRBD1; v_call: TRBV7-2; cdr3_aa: CASRPPGTGGVNEQFF; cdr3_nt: TGTGCCAGCAGGCCTCCCGGGACAGGGGGAGTCAATGAGCAGTTCTTC
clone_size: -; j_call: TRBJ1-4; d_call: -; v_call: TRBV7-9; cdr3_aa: CARPFRAGEKLFF; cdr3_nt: TGTGCCAGGCCATTCAGGGCTGGTGAAAAACTGTTTTTT
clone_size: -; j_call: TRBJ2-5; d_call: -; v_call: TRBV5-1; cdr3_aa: CASSLAAAGTETQYF; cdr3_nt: TGCGCCAGCAGCTTGGCTGCCGCGGGGACAGAGACCCAGTACTTC
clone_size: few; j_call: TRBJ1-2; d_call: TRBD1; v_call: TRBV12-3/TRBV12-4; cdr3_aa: CASSGQAPSNYGYTF; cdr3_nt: TGTGCCAGCAGTGGACAGGCCCCGTCAAACTATGGCTACACCTTC
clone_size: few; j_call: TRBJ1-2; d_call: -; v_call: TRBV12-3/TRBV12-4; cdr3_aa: CASRAGPTYGYTF; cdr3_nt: TGTGCCAGCAGGGCGGGGCCCACTTATGGCTACACCTTC
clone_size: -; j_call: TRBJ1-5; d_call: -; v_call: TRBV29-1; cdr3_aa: CSHRATSNQPQHF; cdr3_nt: TGCAGCCACAGGGCGACTAGCAATCAGCCCCAGCATTTT